This entry describes one T cell receptor beta chain. There are 15 residues in the CDR3. Unmatched junction bases numbered 7, after V lost 7 bases and J lost 1 base. CDR1 and CDR2 (germline): MGHRA, YSYEKL. Source study methods: For nucleated cells, counts were estimated from reference gene primer amplification. The repertoire was sequenced with immunoSEQ multiplex PCR; TCRdb's copy has only in-frame clones and lacks some. V and J calls and clone size are given by that table; D and trimming were obtained from the DNA. The sample has a few hundred thousand clones, approximately 81% seen once. These data are taken from a study of blood T cell repertoires in COVID-19. Study context: COVID-19 samples from acute and convalescent phases originated in the United States, Italy and Spain. Nucleic acid was either cDNA or gDNA, and it came from T cells, B-cell-depleted T cells, or PBMCs.

Sample: peripheral blood. The receptor was isolated from an elderly woman with acute or convalescent COVID-19. The chain carries TRBV4-1 and TRBJ1-1, with 9 bases identical to TRBD1. The CDR3 nucleotides are TGCGCCAGCACCCGGGGACAGGGAGAGAACACTGAAGCTTTCTTT. Amino acid sequence: CASTRGQGENTEAFF.